The source of this T cell receptor (beta chain) is a study of CD8 T cells in Susac syndrome. Random hexamers served to reverse transcribe roughly 0.45 to 1 ug RNA. immunoSEQ multiplex PCR amplified TCR beta CDR3 across 54 Vbeta, 13 Jbeta. TCRdb re-called the immunoSEQ multiplex PCR reads with MiXCR, one entry per CDR3 protein. The repertoire holds 180,000 or so distinct CDR3 sequences, with 90% to 95% as singletons. Study conclusions and caveats: The authors acknowledged that the study's TCR sequencing and HLA analysis involved relatively few individuals.

Turning to this clonotype: The target antigen is unknown.

The ends lost 6 bases at V and 6 bases at J; junction bases unmatched: 8. The CDR3 is 14 residues long. Germline V gene data show CDR1 as MRHNA and CDR2 as SNTAGT. The sequenced sample was CD4+ T cells from PBMCs. This chain links TRBV6-4 with TRBJ2-1, with 7 bases aligning to TRBD1. The clonotype was recovered from a human donor with multiple sclerosis. This CDR3 reads CASSVLHRGNEQFF. CDR3 nucleotides: TGTGCCAGCAGCGTTCTCCACAGGGGCAATGAGCAGTTCTTC.